These 3 T cell receptor beta chains came from one sample sequenced in a study of Graves' ophthalmopathy and Graves' hyperthyroidism. Amplification of the TCR beta CDR3 regions used RNA transcripts (as template). An opening RT-PCR round employed HTBI primers and preceded a second-round multiplex PCR. MiXCR, applied by TCRdb to the multiplex PCR reads, yields one record per CDR3 protein. Of around 670,000 distinct CDR3 sequences in the sample, 40% were seen once. The sequenced sample consisted of peripheral blood. The receptors were gathered from an adult man with Graves' ophthalmopathy.

This clonotype showed up just a few times. The chain has TRBV20-1 and TRBJ2-5; a weak D match, TRBD1 (6 bases). Germline V gene lookup returns CDR1 DFQATT and CDR2 SNEGSKA (reference sequence). Trimming pared 2 bases from V and 3 bases from J, leaving 13 bases between. This CDR3 has 14 amino acids. CDR3: CSARQGWFKETQYF. The CDR3 nucleotides read TGCAGTGCTAGACAGGGGTGGTTCAAAGAGACCCAGTACTTC.

The chain couples TRBV20-1 to TRBJ2-7; TRBD2 might be the D (6 bases). The ends were cut back, 1 base at V and 2 bases at J, with 15 bases in the middle. The germline V gene encodes CDR1 DFQATT and CDR2 SNEGSKA (reference sequence). The CDR3 is 15 amino acids. CDR3 loop: CSARGGAGVTYEQYF. In DNA, the CDR3 is TGCAGTGCTAGAGGCGGGGCAGGCGTCACCTACGAGCAGTACTTC.

This clonotype was observed a few times. The chain employs TRBV2 and TRBJ1-1, with D possibly TRBD1 on 6 matching bases. The V gene lost 6 bases and the J gene lost 7 bases, with 18 bases spanning the gap. CDR1 is SNHLY, CDR2 FYNNEI, per germline. This CDR3 is 14 amino acids long. This CDR3 is CASRGGGSRGEAFF. Written as DNA, the CDR3 is TGTGCCAGCAGAGGAGGGGGAAGTCGCGGTGAAGCTTTCTTT.